This T cell receptor (beta chain) appears in the sequencing data of a study of radiation and T cells in renal cell carcinoma. About the study: Nephrectomy followed 15 Gy stereotactic body radiation by 4 weeks.

CDR3 length equals 15 residues. V shed 5 bases, J shed 2 bases, and the junction held 8 bases outside the gene matches. Germline V CDR1 and CDR2: SGHRS, YFSETQ. This table comes from immunoSEQ multiplex PCR, and its TCRdb copy is limited to in-frame clones, with some not included. The sample records about 150,000 clones, around nine tenths being singletons. About this clone: Its antigen is not identified.

Time point indicated: baseline pretreatment blood. The treatment was: 15 Gy SBRT to primary tumor, nephrectomy 4 weeks later. Overall study results and limits: Pretreatment tumor biopsies were lacking, so baseline clonotypes are unknown. In blood, top tumor clones expanded by 2 weeks, shrinking by 4.

The V gene is TRBV5-1, the J gene TRBJ2-7; TRBD1 agrees at 9 bases. The TCR originated in a woman between 50 and 59 years old with renal cell carcinoma. The sequencing here drew on blood, taken from a patient whose treatment included radiotherapy and nephrectomy. The DNA for the CDR3 is TGCGCCAGCAGTTCCCGACAGGGGGGACCCTACGAGCAGTACTTC. This gives the protein CASSSRQGGPYEQYF.